The following is a T cell receptor (beta chain) sequence with its context. The antigen it recognizes is unknown. The record has no base qualities; no much larger clone is one base away. In total, about 650 healthy bone marrow donors made up the cohort. All cohort members were sampled while nominally healthy, although unrecorded immune exposures were likely present. The donor tested CMV seropositive, placing the donor among the roughly 270 seropositive members of the cohort. Every donor gave a peripheral blood sample, and the peripheral blood mononuclear cells from that sample were used for TCR beta sequencing. The Qiagen DNeasy Blood Extraction Kit was used to extract genomic DNA from the blood cell samples. To prepare the library, the immunoSEQ multiplex PCR assay was applied. The multiplex PCR relied on a mix of 60 forward primers for TCR Vbeta segments and 13 reverse primers for TCR Jbeta segments. The CDR3 region of rearranged TCR beta genes was amplified from genomic DNA with a multiplex PCR assay. On the Illumina HiSeq System, the amplified TCR beta libraries were sequenced as 87-base-pair reads. In the paper's pipeline: Across the 670 or so repertoires, a later analysis counted 78 million or so unique TCR beta chains, about 10 million of which were shared by at least two donors. A nearest-neighbor algorithm error-corrected the raw reads and collapsed the reads into unique sequences, merging closely related sequences to remove PCR and sequencing errors. V, D and J gene segments were assigned by aligning CDR3 sequences to IMGT reference sequences. Each retained sequence needed at least a six-nucleotide match to both a V gene segment and a J gene segment. A rearrangement counted as productive if the CDR3 had no stop codons and remained in frame with V and J, and every other rearrangement counted as non-productive. Following IMGT convention, CDR3 was defined as the stretch from the second conserved V-encoded cysteine to the conserved J-encoded phenylalanine. The earlier analysis of some 580 of the donors excluded any sequence lacking an unambiguous match to a single V gene segment. An earlier analysis of about 590 of the donors classified V segments as functional when productive rearrangements were above 56.7% and as segregating when the standard deviation between donors was above 5%. A statistical classification framework was developed to diagnose cytomegalovirus status using the catalog of TCR beta chain sequences. In a later analysis, V and J genes were assigned by comparing TCR nucleotide sequences against IMGT/GENE-DB human TR gene sequences. Using the TCRdist pipeline, a later analysis assigned CDR3 sequences along with most-parsimonious VDJ recombination scenarios. In a later analysis, each TCR beta chain was defined by its CDR3 amino acid sequence together with its V-gene family, and reads lacking a unique V-gene family were excluded. In a later analysis, 500 to 650 highly shared, low-generation-probability nucleotide sequences were removed to address suspected cross-contamination and a sequencing artifact. In a later analysis, a clonal expansion index for each public chain was calculated from normalized within-repertoire ranks of inferred template counts. In a later analysis, generation probabilities were computed with a VDJ recombination model fitted to out-of-frame rearrangements, and the resulting probabilities were checked against IGoR. In a later analysis, TCR-TCR, TCR-HLA and TCR-CMV co-occurrence was scored with hypergeometric tests, and a repertoire-size bias correction was applied to TCR pairs. In a later analysis, false discovery rates were estimated by permuting HLA or CMV assignments 20 times. A later analysis grouped co-occurring TCRs with DBSCAN, adding TCRdist sequence similarity when clustering within HLA-allele-positive subsets. Repertoires with fewer than 30,000 or more than 120,000 public chains, plus five repertoires with anomalous nucleotide sharing, were excluded from co-occurrence clustering. In TCRdb, the immuneACCESS table is reduced to in-frame sequences with V and J assigned. These tables do not hold every clone; where another copy was compared, an unresolved V gene accounts for under half, and the others remain unexplained. For V, J and clone size, that table is used; D and trimming come from the DNA. Here the sample has roughly 200,000 clones; approximately 80% occur a single time. The ten largest make up 14% of the sample.

These data are taken from a study of cytomegalovirus exposure and HLA in healthy donors (dated by TCRdb to 2016 to 2017). Context from the whole study: In an earlier analysis of some 550 of the donors, less than 350 Gb of sequence data and 117 million unique TCR beta sequences from roughly 190 million T cells were reported. In a later genetic analysis, genome-wide SNP genotypes for about 65% of the roughly 700 donors were used, and that subset was treated as a discovery cohort. The study was designed to test whether signatures of past pathogen exposure could be identified by cataloging public T cell receptors. The study profiled the T cell repertoires of approximately 700 subjects by immunosequencing and related them to cytomegalovirus serostatus. HLA typing covered class I and class II loci at four-digit resolution. On average, around 240,000 unique TCR beta nucleotide sequences were sequenced per donor among a few hundred genotyped donors of the cohort, with about 19% of those sequences being non-productive. The later analysis used no new phenotypic data to find candidate immune exposures, relying instead on TCR beta sequences and their occurrence across donors. Roughly 300 gigabases of sequencing data and 70 million to 95 million unique TCR sequences made up an early release that covered roughly 670 HLA-typed donors. Along with the approximately 650-subject first cohort, a separate validation cohort of approximately 110 different subjects was used. The genetic ancestry cluster associated with self-reported Caucasian donors included approximately 85% of the roughly 400 genotyped donors. In a later analysis, previously published TCR beta repertoires from about 670 donors were re-analyzed and high-resolution HLA genotyping was added so that TCR occurrence patterns could be studied. Every repertoire in the discovery cohort had been generated on one and the same sequencing platform. To predict cytomegalovirus infection status, the study brought together high-throughput TCR immunosequencing, statistical association of individual TCRs with disease status, and machine learning. Typing coverage varied by locus: roughly 629-630 donors for A, B, C, DRB1 and DQB1; more than 500 for DQA1; over 600 for DPA1; roughly 450 for DPB1. To decide whether each TCR beta V gene segment behaved as functional or pseudogenic, an earlier analysis of some 580 of the donors relied on high-throughput TCR beta sequencing. Donor age, sex, ethnicity and CMV serostatus were compiled alongside the repertoire data. About five DR-DQ haplotypes were treated as single units for association and clustering because of strong linkage in the cohort.

The research as a whole found: V-gene and J-gene trimming of TCR beta chains was associated with a missense DCLRE1C variant in a later genetic analysis, and the association was replicated in an independent cohort. A further reported finding was that TCR beta sequences accurately predicted the HLA-A and HLA-B alleles for most subjects in the first cohort. An earlier analysis of 450 to 750 of the donors showed that most TCR beta V segments appeared in productive rearrangements either about 87% or about 30% of the time, which broadly matched IMGT annotations. While some public TCRs were present in many individuals, most TCR sequences turned up only very rarely across donors. The earlier analysis of about 600 of the donors excluded seventeen rarely observed V segments, including chromosome 9 orphons, because counts were too low. A few of the identified cytomegalovirus-associated TCR beta chains were confirmed in vitro to be specific for cytomegalovirus antigens. This cohort had only TCR beta chains sequenced, and the lack of alpha or paired-chain data limited which features could be detected. In the study, about 150 TCR beta chains were listed as associated with cytomegalovirus. Because HLA typing was unavailable for some donors at each locus, only the typed subset was used in association tests. In a later analysis, 16,951 TCR beta sequences were associated with specific HLA alleles at a false discovery rate of 0.05. A later analysis found that most CMV-associated TCR beta chains appeared HLA-restricted, with HLA associations seemingly driven largely by CMV exposure. The classifier was reported to diagnose cytomegalovirus status with high specificity and sensitivity in both the original cohort and the validation cohort. In a later analysis, the rate of TCR association differed among HLA loci, with DRB1 alleles having the most associated TCRs and HLA-C alleles having the fewest. According to a later analysis, parvovirus B19, influenza, CMV and Epstein-Barr virus appeared linked to several top co-occurrence clusters. When HLA alleles, especially DR and DQ, strongly co-occurred, TCR associations were difficult to assign to individual alleles. The 87-base-pair reads could not distinguish some IMGT-functional V segments, including TRBV6-2 and TRBV6-3, so those segments were excluded. Correlated functional status among segregating V segments might be attributable to linkage disequilibrium, but an unknown experimental factor could not be ruled out. According to the authors, the approach could potentially be generalized to other disease states and immunological phenotypes. A group of highly shared sequence variants was considered likely to be a technical artifact of the sequencing pipeline. In a later analysis, HLA-associated TCR beta chains were found to be more clonally expanded and to have lower generation probabilities than equally common non-associated chains. For the cohort, immune exposure information was limited to CMV serostatus. According to a later genetic analysis, donors in an Asian-associated ancestry cluster had fewer N-insertions in productive TCRs than the roughly 660-donor mean. Roughly uniform sequencing depth across donors was assumed in presence/absence analyses, although this assumption may not hold.

CDR3 length: 14 amino acids, cysteine to phenylalanine. The DNA shown is the 42-base CDR3, in frame from base 1. At the junction V is shortened by 2 bases and J by 6 bases; bases outside the gene matches: 2. The germline V gene (reference sequence) gives CDR1 as GTSNPN and CDR2 as SVGIG. The receptor was isolated from a woman younger than 45 in good health and CMV-seropositive. Recombination connected TRBV30 to TRBJ2-1; TRBD2 lines up with 12 middle nucleotides. Sequences were obtained from PBMCs. The CDR3 amino acid sequence is: CAWSPGLAGNEQFF. The sequence in DNA is TGTGCCTGGAGTCCGGGACTAGCGGGCAATGAGCAGTTCTTC.